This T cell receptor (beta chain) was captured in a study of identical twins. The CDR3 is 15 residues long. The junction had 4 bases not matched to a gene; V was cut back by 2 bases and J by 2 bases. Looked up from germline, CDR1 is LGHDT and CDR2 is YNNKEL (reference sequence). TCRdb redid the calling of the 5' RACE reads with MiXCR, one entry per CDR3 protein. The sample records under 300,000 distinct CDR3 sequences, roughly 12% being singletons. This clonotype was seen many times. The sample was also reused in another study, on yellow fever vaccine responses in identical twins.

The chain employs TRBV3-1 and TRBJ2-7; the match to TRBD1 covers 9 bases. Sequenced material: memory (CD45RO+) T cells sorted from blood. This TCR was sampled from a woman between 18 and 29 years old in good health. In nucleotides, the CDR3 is TGTGCCAGCAGCCAATGGGGGACAGGGACCTACGAGCAGTACTTC. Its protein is CASSQWGTGTYEQYF.